Listed below are T cell receptor beta chains from one sample, sequenced in a study of blood T cell repertoires in COVID-19. Data came from immunoSEQ multiplex PCR; TCRdb stores just in-frame clones and leaves some out. The sample contains about 120,000 clones, around nine tenths of which appear only once. The sequencing input was peripheral blood. The receptors were sampled from a woman in her 50s with acute or convalescent COVID-19. Both conserved end residues are part of each CDR3. Fields, in order: J gene, clone size, D gene, V gene, CDR3 DNA, CDR3 protein. D genes are given only for firm matches. Only part of the rows carry a size: once, few, many, or a class if the clone is expanded.

j_call: TRBJ1-4
clone_size: NA
d_call: NA
v_call: TRBV2
cdr3_nt: TGTGCCAGCAGTGAGACCCCGGGGGGGAAACTGTTTTTT
cdr3_aa: CASSETPGGKLFF

j_call: TRBJ1-3
clone_size: NA
d_call: TRBD1
v_call: TRBV3-1/TRBV3-2
cdr3_nt: TGTGCCAGCAGCCATTTTACAGGGGCCCGGGGCACCATATATTTT
cdr3_aa: CASSHFTGARGTIYF

j_call: TRBJ2-2
clone_size: NA
d_call: TRBD2
v_call: TRBV4-3
cdr3_nt: TGCGCCAGCAGCCCGGGACTAGTTAACACCGGGGAGCTGTTTTTT
cdr3_aa: CASSPGLVNTGELFF

j_call: TRBJ2-1
clone_size: NA
d_call: NA
v_call: TRBV19
cdr3_nt: TGTGCCAGTAGTTCTAAGGACAGTGAGCAGTTCTTC
cdr3_aa: CASSSKDSEQFF

j_call: TRBJ2-7
clone_size: NA
d_call: NA
v_call: TRBV24-1
cdr3_nt: TGTGCCACCCCCGAGCCCTTCGAGGGCTACGAGCAGTACTTC
cdr3_aa: CATPEPFEGYEQYF

j_call: TRBJ1-2
clone_size: NA
d_call: NA
v_call: TRBV5-1
cdr3_nt: TGCGCCAGCAGCCCCCGCCGACAAACTAACTATGGCTACACCTTC
cdr3_aa: CASSPRRQTNYGYTF

j_call: TRBJ1-1
clone_size: NA
d_call: NA
v_call: TRBV3-1/TRBV3-2
cdr3_nt: TGTGCCAGCAGCCAAGATCCTATGGGCAACACTGAAGCTTTCTTT
cdr3_aa: CASSQDPMGNTEAFF

j_call: TRBJ2-1
clone_size: NA
d_call: TRBD1
v_call: TRBV5-1
cdr3_nt: TGCGCCAGCAGACGGGACAGTTCCTACAATGAGCAGTTCTTC
cdr3_aa: CASRRDSSYNEQFF

j_call: TRBJ1-2
clone_size: once
d_call: NA
v_call: TRBV28
cdr3_nt: TGTGCCAGCAGTGGACAGTACAAGACGCCCTATGGCTACACCTTC
cdr3_aa: CASSGQYKTPYGYTF

j_call: TRBJ1-2
clone_size: NA
d_call: NA
v_call: TRBV10-2
cdr3_nt: TGCGCCAGCTGGGGACATCTCCTAGCTAACTATGGCTACACCTTC
cdr3_aa: CASWGHLLANYGYTF

j_call: TRBJ1-1
clone_size: NA
d_call: NA
v_call: TRBV5-1
cdr3_nt: TGCGCCAGCAGCGGGCAGACAGCTGAAGCTTTCTTT
cdr3_aa: CASSGQTAEAFF

j_call: TRBJ1-2
clone_size: NA
d_call: NA
v_call: TRBV5-6
cdr3_nt: TGTGCCAGCAGCCCCAAACTGGGCGGGACGGCTTATGGCTACACCTTC
cdr3_aa: CASSPKLGGTAYGYTF

j_call: TRBJ2-5
clone_size: NA
d_call: NA
v_call: TRBV24-1
cdr3_nt: TGTGCCACCAGTGACTTTGGGACATCCCAAGAGACCCAGTACTTC
cdr3_aa: CATSDFGTSQETQYF

j_call: TRBJ1-6
clone_size: few
d_call: TRBD1
v_call: TRBV7-2
cdr3_nt: TGTGCCAGCAGGTCCCCGGGACAGGGGGCAGGTTCACCCCTCCACTTT
cdr3_aa: CASRSPGQGAGSPLHF

j_call: TRBJ1-2
clone_size: NA
d_call: TRBD1
v_call: TRBV6-2/TRBV6-3
cdr3_nt: TGTGCCAGCAGCAAGGGGGCGAGTGGGTATGGCTACACCTTC
cdr3_aa: CASSKGASGYGYTF

j_call: TRBJ1-2
clone_size: NA
d_call: NA
v_call: TRBV19
cdr3_nt: TGTGCCAGTAGTATTCGGGAACCCTATGGCTACACCTTC
cdr3_aa: CASSIREPYGYTF

j_call: TRBJ1-5
clone_size: NA
d_call: NA
v_call: TRBV10-3
cdr3_nt: TGTGCCATCAGTGCCGCCGGGGGTCAGCCCCAGCATTTT
cdr3_aa: CAISAAGGQPQHF

j_call: TRBJ1-6
clone_size: NA
d_call: NA
v_call: TRBV6-1
cdr3_nt: TGTGCCAGCAGTGATGTGCAGAATAATTCACCCCTCCACTTT
cdr3_aa: CASSDVQNNSPLHF

j_call: TRBJ1-6
clone_size: NA
d_call: NA
v_call: TRBV30
cdr3_nt: TGTGCCTGGAGACAAGGGGGGGCGGGCCGGTCACCCCTCCACTTT
cdr3_aa: CAWRQGGAGRSPLHF

j_call: TRBJ1-5
clone_size: NA
d_call: TRBD1
v_call: TRBV18
cdr3_nt: TGTGCCAGCTCACTGGGACAGGGGTTCAATCAGCCCCAGCATTTT
cdr3_aa: CASSLGQGFNQPQHF

j_call: TRBJ1-5
clone_size: NA
d_call: TRBD1
v_call: TRBV30
cdr3_nt: TGTGCCTGGACCGGGACAGGGGGCTTCAATAGCAATCAGCCCCAGCATTTT
cdr3_aa: CAWTGTGGFNSNQPQHF

j_call: TRBJ2-5
clone_size: NA
d_call: NA
v_call: TRBV19
cdr3_nt: TGTGCCAGTAGTGCCGTAGTCACCCAAGAGACCCAGTACTTC
cdr3_aa: CASSAVVTQETQYF

j_call: TRBJ2-3
clone_size: NA
d_call: NA
v_call: TRBV5-4
cdr3_nt: TGTGCCAGCAGCTTGGGCGGTGGCCCCGATACGCAGTATTTT
cdr3_aa: CASSLGGGPDTQYF

j_call: TRBJ2-5
clone_size: NA
d_call: TRBD1
v_call: TRBV2
cdr3_nt: TGTGCCAGCAGTACGGACAGGGGACAAGAGACCCAGTACTTC
cdr3_aa: CASSTDRGQETQYF

j_call: TRBJ1-2
clone_size: NA
d_call: TRBD1
v_call: TRBV7-9
cdr3_nt: TGTGCCAGCAAGCCGGGACAGGGCTATGGCTACACCTTC
cdr3_aa: CASKPGQGYGYTF

j_call: TRBJ2-7
clone_size: few
d_call: NA
v_call: TRBV28
cdr3_nt: TGTGCCAGCAGTTTAGGGACTTTCTACGAGCAGTACTTC
cdr3_aa: CASSLGTFYEQYF

j_call: TRBJ1-1
clone_size: NA
d_call: TRBD1
v_call: TRBV5-1
cdr3_nt: TGCGCCAGCAGCTCCCCAGGGGGTTTCATGAACACTGAAGCTTTCTTT
cdr3_aa: CASSSPGGFMNTEAFF

j_call: TRBJ1-6
clone_size: NA
d_call: NA
v_call: TRBV6-5
cdr3_nt: TGTGCCAGCAGTCAATATAATTCACCCCTCCACTTT
cdr3_aa: CASSQYNSPLHF

j_call: TRBJ1-4
clone_size: NA
d_call: TRBD1
v_call: TRBV29-1
cdr3_nt: TGCAGCGTGGCGGGACAGGAGAATGAAAAACTGTTTTTT
cdr3_aa: CSVAGQENEKLFF